The source of this T cell receptor beta chain is a study of cytotoxic CD8 clonotypes in ibrutinib-treated CLL listed by TCRdb under 2021. For context, the study as a whole: In this cohort, around 15 patients were treatment-naive and approximately ten were relapsed/refractory, while 17 to 18 had unmutated IGHV. Responses were partial in some 24 patients and complete in 2; after median about 68 months follow-up, around 15 stayed in remission and roughly twelve progressed. Cryopreserved peripheral blood mononuclear cells were obtained prior to treatment, at the time of response, and at either disease progression or sustained remission. Every remission and progressive disease sample was obtained while ibrutinib was still being received by the patients. Longitudinal samples were obtainable from about 30% of the roughly 90 participants in the trial. An average of around 250,000 productive templates and 80,000 to 95,000 productive rearrangements was obtained per sample. Samples at response were collected after a median of roughly twelve months of treatment, with a range of roughly 6 to 40 months.

In light of the paper, this sample's time point label describes: roughly 2 years on ibrutinib. For TCR beta library preparation, roughly 2.2 micrograms of genomic DNA were isolated from cryopreserved PBMCs. Longitudinal blood samples from CLL patients on ibrutinib monotherapy were analyzed using high-throughput TCR beta sequencing. Patients were enrolled in a phase 2 open-label single-center ibrutinib monotherapy trial. On this clone: Its antigen specificity is not known. The sample holds no much larger clone one base away, and base qualities are not on file.

Study-level results and caveats: Clonality increased at ibrutinib response, stayed stable in sustained remission, and fell back toward baseline at progression. At baseline, clonality was higher than in age-matched healthy donors and showed a strong correlation with circulating CD8+ T-cell counts. Public clonotypes were found to be uncommon and were observed to contract or remain stable during treatment; the increase in clonality was shown to reflect expansion of private clonotypes at ibrutinib response. Sampling times were not matched between sustained-remission and progressing patients, and lymph node repertoires were not studied.

Taken from cysteine to phenylalanine, the CDR3 has 16 residues. Only the CDR3 DNA stays, 48 bases, in frame from base 1. V is pared back by 1 base and J by 0 bases, with 12 bases lying between the germline termini. The germline V gene specifies SGHVS as CDR1 and FNYEAQ as CDR2. The goal of deep resolution MiSeq sequencing was a depth between 1 in 1 million and 1 in 200,000 T cells, and coverage averaged 10x per clonotype. The immunoSEQ hsTCRB Kit was used to generate TCR beta libraries. The authors' analysis ran thus. ImmunoSEQ Data Assistant and ImmunoSEQ Analyzer were used for data analysis, and V, D and J genes were assigned according to IMGT definitions. Clonality was computed as one minus normalized Shannon entropy of productive rearrangement frequencies, ranging from 0 to 1. Only overrepresented clonotypes making up at least 0.05% of the repertoire of each patient were included in the public clonotype analysis. About a dozen age-matched healthy donor repertoires from immuneACCESS served as clonality controls. What TCRdb holds here is the immuneACCESS table cut down to in-frame rearrangements. Part of the clones is not present; checked against another copy, under half of the missing clones reflect an unresolved V gene, and the others are unexplained. D and trimming were read from the DNA, whereas the V and J calls and clone size are those reported in that table. Across this sample there are tens of thousands of clones, with 65% to 70% seen only once. The ten top clones hold 20% to 25% of the sample.

Sequencing used PBMCs, obtained after 24 months of ibrutinib treatment. The origin of this receptor is a human donor with chronic lymphocytic leukemia. Here the chain combines TRBV7-6 and TRBJ1-2, with a tentative D gene TRBD1 over 5 matching bases. The DNA sequence reads TGTGCCAGCAGCTTAGTCAGTGAAGGGGCTAACTATGGCTACACCTTC. Translated, this is CASSLVSEGANYGYTF.